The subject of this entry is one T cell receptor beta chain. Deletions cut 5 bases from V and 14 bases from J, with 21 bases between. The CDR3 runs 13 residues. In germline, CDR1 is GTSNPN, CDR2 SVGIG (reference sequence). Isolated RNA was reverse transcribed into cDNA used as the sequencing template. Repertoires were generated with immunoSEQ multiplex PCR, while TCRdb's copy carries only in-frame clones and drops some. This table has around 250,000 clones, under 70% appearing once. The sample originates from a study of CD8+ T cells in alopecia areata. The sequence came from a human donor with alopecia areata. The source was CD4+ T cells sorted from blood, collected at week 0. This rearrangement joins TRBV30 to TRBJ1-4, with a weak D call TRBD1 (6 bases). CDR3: CAWGAAGELPLFF. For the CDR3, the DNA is TGTGCCTGGGGGGCGGCAGGGGAACTTCCCCTGTTTTTT.